The 15 T cell receptor beta chains given below trace back to one sample, sequenced in a study of cytomegalovirus exposure and HLA in healthy donors (dated by TCRdb to the late 2010s). The library was made by the immunoSEQ multiplex PCR assay. For the multiplex PCR, a mixture combining 60 forward primers for TCR Vbeta segments and 13 reverse primers for TCR Jbeta segments was used. This is the immuneACCESS table as TCRdb keeps it, with only in-frame sequences that have V and J called. A part of the clones is gone; compared with another copy, unresolved V genes explain less than half, and the rest is unexplained. The sample table holds over 150,000 clones, of which 75% to 90% were seen once. The ten biggest clones cover 1.5% to 2% of the sample. Sequencing was performed on PBMCs. The receptors were sampled from a human donor in good health.

V is TRBV29-1 and J is TRBJ2-5; D gene uncertain. Looked up from germline, CDR1 is SQVTM and CDR2 is ANQGSEA. V lost 2 bases and J lost 4, with 11 bases in between. This CDR3 has 13 amino acids. The CDR3 region has the DNA TGCAGCGTTGAATTGGGCTTCGGAGAGACCCAGTACTTC. As protein: CSVELGFGETQYF.

The J gene is TRBJ2-1, the V gene TRBV6-5; tentatively, D is TRBD2 (6 bases). There are 15 residues in the CDR3. Between the trimmed V and J ends, which lost 5 bases and 0 bases, there was a span of 11 bases. From germline, CDR1 is MNHEY and CDR2 SVGAGI. The CDR3 protein is CASSQGTYSYNEQFF. Here the CDR3 DNA reads TGTGCCAGCAGTCAAGGGACTTACTCCTACAATGAGCAGTTCTTC.

The chain has TRBV4-3 and TRBJ1-6; D is ambiguous. Per the germline V gene, CDR1 is LGHNA and CDR2 is YSLEER. This CDR3 region has 13 residues. V was clipped by 5 bases and J by 8 bases, with 10 bases between them. CDR3 sequence reads: CASSVTSDSPLHF. Written as DNA, the CDR3 is TGCGCCAGCAGCGTTACAAGCGATTCACCCCTCCACTTT.

V is TRBV4-1 and J is TRBJ1-2; 8 bases line up with TRBD1. The germline CDR1 and CDR2 sequences are MGHRA and YSYEKL. The CDR3 has 15 residues. Losses at the gene ends were 4 bases for V and 4 bases for J; bases not matched to a gene: 8. The CDR3 is CASSPQQGQAYGYTF. The CDR3 nucleotides are TGCGCCAGCAGCCCCCAGCAGGGACAGGCCTATGGCTACACCTTC.

This chain uses TRBV4-3 with TRBJ1-1; D unclear. CDR3 length equals 14 residues. V gave up 0 bases and J gave up 3 bases, with 8 bases separating them. The germline V gene has CDR1 LGHNA and CDR2 YSLEER. For the CDR3, the DNA is TGCGCCAGCAGCCAAGAGGAGGGAGACACTGAAGCTTTCTTT. As protein: CASSQEEGDTEAFF.

V gene TRBV4-1 combines with J gene TRBJ1-1; 7 bases are a match to TRBD1. The ends lost 0 bases at V and 3 bases at J; junction bases unmatched: 10. Germline loops: CDR1 MGHRA, CDR2 YSYEKL. This CDR3 is 17 amino acids long. The CDR3 sequence is CASSQDMVRGRDTEAFF. The CDR3 coding sequence is TGCGCCAGCAGCCAAGATATGGTGAGGGGGCGCGACACTGAAGCTTTCTTT.

The V and J genes are TRBV2 and TRBJ2-3; no reliable D call. Trimming cost V 7 bases and J 0 bases, with 8 bases left between them. This CDR3 is 13 amino acids long. Germline V gene lookup returns CDR1 SNHLY and CDR2 FYNNEI. Here the CDR3 reads CASIYQSTDTQYF. The CDR3 nucleotides are TGTGCCAGCATCTACCAAAGCACAGATACGCAGTATTTT.

This clone was seen just once. The rearrangement uses TRBV7-2 and TRBJ2-3; 13 nucleotides agree with TRBD2. The V segment lost 5 bases and the J segment 0 bases; nucleotides outside the gene matches: 8. Germline CDR1 and CDR2: SGHTA and FQGNSA. The length of the CDR3 is 18 residues. The CDR3, as DNA: TGTGCCAGCAGCACGGGACTAGCGGGATACTCTAGCACAGATACGCAGTATTTT. Protein sequence: CASSTGLAGYSSTDTQYF.

The J gene is TRBJ2-1, the V gene TRBV7-9; weak D call: TRBD1 (5 bases). Between the trimmed V and J ends, which lost 5 bases and 10 bases, there was a span of 9 bases. The CDR3 is 11 amino acids. Germline assignment: CDR1 SEHNR and CDR2 FQNEAQ (reference sequence). CDR3 loop: CASSPGQEQFF. The CDR3 DNA reads as TGTGCCAGCAGCCCAGGACAAGAGCAGTTCTTC.

This chain joins TRBV9 and TRBJ1-3, with 8 positions matching TRBD1. This CDR3 has 15 residues. V was clipped by 4 bases and J by 0 bases; unmatched bases: 3. Germline V gene sequence: CDR1 SGDLS, CDR2 YYNGEE. CDR3 bases: TGTGCCAGCAGCACCACAGGGGGCTCTGGAAACACCATATATTTT. It is translated as CASSTTGGSGNTIYF.

The gene calls are TRBV4-3 and TRBJ2-1; D call uncertain. Trimming cost V 0 bases and J 5 bases, with 8 bases left between them. This CDR3 has 14 amino acids. Germline V gene sequence: CDR1 LGHNA, CDR2 YSLEER. As DNA, the CDR3 is TGCGCCAGCAGCCAAGATAAACGGGACAATGAGCAGTTCTTC. Protein sequence: CASSQDKRDNEQFF.

This clone occurred once. V and J are TRBV19 and TRBJ2-5; tentatively, D is TRBD2 (5 bases). Germline V gene lookup returns CDR1 LNHDA and CDR2 SQIVND (reference sequence). CDR3 size: 13 residues. V gave up 3 bases and J gave up 9 bases, with 14 bases separating them. The CDR3 sequence is CASSIIGGWAQYF. The CDR3 DNA reads TGTGCCAGTAGTATCATCGGAGGTTGGGCCCAGTACTTC.

This clone occurred a few times. The V call is TRBV14, the J call TRBJ1-1; 9 bases agree with TRBD1. Germline CDR1 is SGHDN and CDR2 is FVKESK. This CDR3 is 13 amino acids long. V lost 5 bases, J lost 5 bases, and 3 bases stayed unmatched. CDR3: CASSSTGGTEAFF. The DNA of the CDR3 is TGTGCCAGCAGCTCGACAGGGGGGACTGAAGCTTTCTTT.

This clone was counted once. Within the sample, other DNA sequences also encode this same CDR3. The chain combines TRBV6-5 with TRBJ2-2; TRBD1 might be the D (6 bases). Germline V gives CDR1 MNHEY, CDR2 SVGAGI. CDR3 size: 14 residues. The ends were cut back, 2 bases at V and 7 bases at J, with 11 bases in the middle. The CDR3 DNA follows: TGTGCCAGCAGTTACGGGCAGGGGAGCGGGGAGCTGTTTTTT. Translation: CASSYGQGSGELFF.

The V call is TRBV12-2, the J call TRBJ1-2. TRBV12-2 is a documented pseudogene. The CDR3 has 15 amino acids. This CDR3 reads CASRFPRGGGYGYTF. The CDR3, as DNA: TGTGCAAGTCGCTTTCCCCGGGGGGGAGGCTATGGCTACACCTTC.